This T cell receptor beta chain was identified during a study of human T cells and chemical hapten exposure. Study-wide context: Recorded diagnoses among the mostly female patients were alopecia areata, totalis or universalis.

The sample's time point: patch test 1, 2 weeks after DPC sensitization. The treatment denotes: therapeutic diphenylcyclopropenone sensitization with weekly scalp DPC. Findings and limits, study-wide: TCRs whose frequency exceeded 1 in 1000 remained the same following DPC sensitization. Relative to controls, expanded TCRs formed significantly more large CDR3 similarity clusters.

This clonotype appeared many times. The target antigen is unknown. TCRdb passed the RACE reads through MiXCR, listing each CDR3 protein once. The data contain 75,000 to 100,000 distinct CDR3 sequences, 10% of them singletons. The sequence came from a man aged 40-49 years with alopecia areata. Some clones in this sample may be carry-over from other donors' samples. The material was whole blood, obtained in connection with sensitization to the hapten diphenylcyclopropenone (DPC).

The CDR3 DNA is TGTGCCAGCAGCCCATTAGGGGGGGGCGCTGCCGAGCAGTACTTC. Translation gives CASSPLGGGAAEQYF. The chain couples TRBV4-2 to TRBJ2-7; perhaps TRBD2 as D (7 bases). The germline V gene has CDR1 LGHNA and CDR2 YNFKEQ. V lost 4 bases to trimming and J lost 6 bases, with 19 bases between them. The CDR3 covers 15 residues.